This TCR beta chain derives from a study of cytomegalovirus exposure and HLA in healthy donors. Overall study findings and caveats: TCR clusters originating in the first cohort tended to co-occur in the 120 validation repertoires, according to a later analysis.

Of note for this clone: Its target is unknown.

V lost 5 bases and J lost 3, with 13 bases in between. This CDR3 spans 14 amino acids. CDR1 and CDR2 from the germline V gene are KGHSH and LQKENI. Repertoires were generated with immunoSEQ multiplex PCR, while TCRdb's copy carries only in-frame clones and drops some. The data show over 100,000 clones, 88% seen once. V gene TRBV18 combines with J gene TRBJ1-1; TRBD1 is a possible D gene (6 bases). This TCR came from a woman between 18 and 30 years old in good health and CMV-seronegative. Input material: PBMCs. The CDR3 DNA follows: TGTGCCAGCTCATTTTCCAGGGGCGACACTGAAGCTTTCTTT. This gives the protein CASSFSRGDTEAFF.